The rows below give T cell receptor beta chains drawn from one sample of a study of regulatory T cells in long-lasting Graves disease. TCRdb ran MiXCR on the multiplex PCR reads and lists one entry per CDR3 protein. The table includes 400,000 or so distinct CDR3 sequences, less than 25% detected once. Sequencing was performed on peripheral blood mononuclear cells (PBMCs), taken when the disease was refractory, from a patient treated with antithyroid drugs. The receptor set was obtained from a female donor with Graves disease. Both conserved end residues are part of each CDR3. The order of the fields is D gene, clone size, J gene, V gene, CDR3 DNA, CDR3 protein. D genes are given only for firm matches. Some rows mark clone size as missing; the rest say once, few, many or name a class of expanded clone.

d_gene: TRBD1
abundance: few
j_gene: TRBJ1-5
v_gene: TRBV12-3/TRBV12-4
CDR3nt: TGTGCCAGCAGTTTAATGACAGGGGGTGGTCAGCCCCAGCATTTT
CDR3aa: CASSLMTGGGQPQHF

d_gene: TRBD1
abundance: -
j_gene: TRBJ2-7
v_gene: TRBV7-9
CDR3nt: TGTGCCAGCAGCTTAGGGGAGACAGGGACCTACGAGCAGTACTTC
CDR3aa: CASSLGETGTYEQYF

d_gene: TRBD2
abundance: many
j_gene: TRBJ2-7
v_gene: TRBV20-1
CDR3nt: TGCAGTGCTAGAGACCTACTAGCGGCCGACTACGAGCAGTACTTC
CDR3aa: CSARDLLAADYEQYF

d_gene: TRBD1
abundance: many
j_gene: TRBJ1-2
v_gene: TRBV7-6
CDR3nt: TGTGCCAGCAGCCCCGGACAGGGTAGGAACTATGGCTACACCTTC
CDR3aa: CASSPGQGRNYGYTF

d_gene: TRBD2
abundance: -
j_gene: TRBJ2-3
v_gene: TRBV30
CDR3nt: TGTGCCTGGAGTCTAGGGACTAGCGGGAGAGATACGCAGTATTTT
CDR3aa: CAWSLGTSGRDTQYF

d_gene: -
abundance: many
j_gene: TRBJ2-7
v_gene: TRBV6-1
CDR3nt: TGTGCCAGCAGCCTTGGCCTCCTCGAGGGCGACGAGCAGTACTTC
CDR3aa: CASSLGLLEGDEQYF

d_gene: -
abundance: few
j_gene: TRBJ1-3
v_gene: TRBV20-1
CDR3nt: TGCAGTGCCGAGACACCTTACTCTGGAAACACCATATATTTT
CDR3aa: CSAETPYSGNTIYF

d_gene: TRBD2
abundance: many
j_gene: TRBJ2-7
v_gene: TRBV11-2
CDR3nt: TGTGCCAGCAGCTTAGATCCCCTAGCGGGATCCTACGAGCAGTACTTC
CDR3aa: CASSLDPLAGSYEQYF

d_gene: -
abundance: -
j_gene: TRBJ2-3
v_gene: TRBV12-3/TRBV12-4
CDR3nt: TGTGCCAGCAGCAGGACGGAAAGCACAGATACGCAGTATTTT
CDR3aa: CASSRTESTDTQYF

d_gene: TRBD1
abundance: -
j_gene: TRBJ2-7
v_gene: TRBV6-5
CDR3nt: TGTGCCAGCAGTTTTTCGGCTGTTGGGGACAGGCTCTGCGAGCAGTACTTC
CDR3aa: CASSFSAVGDRLCEQYF

d_gene: TRBD1
abundance: -
j_gene: TRBJ1-6
v_gene: TRBV4-2
CDR3nt: TGTGCCAGCAGCCAATCGACAGGGGAAAATTCACCCCTCCACTTT
CDR3aa: CASSQSTGENSPLHF

d_gene: -
abundance: many
j_gene: TRBJ2-6
v_gene: TRBV7-8
CDR3nt: TGTGCCAGCAGCTTAGGCGCCTCTGGGGCCAACGTCCTGACTTTC
CDR3aa: CASSLGASGANVLTF

d_gene: -
abundance: few
j_gene: TRBJ1-1
v_gene: TRBV3-1
CDR3nt: TGTGCCAGCAGCCTAAAGCCGGACAGTTCCGAAGCTTTCTTT
CDR3aa: CASSLKPDSSEAFF

d_gene: TRBD1
abundance: -
j_gene: TRBJ2-5
v_gene: TRBV5-8
CDR3nt: TGTGCCAGCAGCACTGGACAGGGGGGAATGGAGACCCAGTACTTC
CDR3aa: CASSTGQGGMETQYF

d_gene: TRBD1
abundance: -
j_gene: TRBJ2-7
v_gene: TRBV11-2
CDR3nt: TGTGCCAGCAGCCGCTACAGGGGGCACTACGAGCAGTACTTC
CDR3aa: CASSRYRGHYEQYF

d_gene: -
abundance: many
j_gene: TRBJ2-7
v_gene: TRBV9
CDR3nt: TGTGCCAGCAGCGTAGACAGCACCCCCGGCGAGCAGTACTTC
CDR3aa: CASSVDSTPGEQYF

d_gene: TRBD1
abundance: many
j_gene: TRBJ1-2
v_gene: TRBV28
CDR3nt: TGTGCCAGCAGTCCCAGGACAGGGTCGGGCTACACCTTC
CDR3aa: CASSPRTGSGYTF

d_gene: -
abundance: -
j_gene: TRBJ1-2
v_gene: TRBV7-3
CDR3nt: TGTGCCAGCAGCCCTGATGGCACCTATGGCTACACCTTC
CDR3aa: CASSPDGTYGYTF